The 7 T cell receptor beta chains in this list originate from one sample, sequenced in a study of cytomegalovirus exposure and HLA in healthy donors. Amplification used 60 Vbeta primers and 13 Jbeta primers. Sequencing used immunoSEQ multiplex PCR; TCRdb keeps in-frame clones, though not all of them. The table shows about 180,000 clones, with more than 60% occurring only once. The sequencing input was PBMCs. These receptors all stem from a young man in good health and CMV-seronegative.

The chain combines TRBV4-3 with TRBJ2-1, with TRBD2 identical over 16 bases. The CDR3 extends over 21 amino acids. Germline CDR1 is LGHNA and CDR2 is YSLEER. Trimming took 0 bases from V and 6 from J; bases not matched to a gene: 14. CDR3 residues: CASSQDFQIGTSGGAGNEQFF. CDR3 DNA: TGCGCCAGCAGCCAAGATTTTCAGATAGGGACTAGCGGGGGGGCCGGCAATGAGCAGTTCTTC.

Only a few counts were recorded for this clone. This chain links TRBV7-2 with TRBJ2-2; D call uncertain. Germline V gene lookup returns CDR1 SGHTA and CDR2 FQGNSA. The germline V and J ends were trimmed by 2 bases and 0 bases, with 4 bases remaining between them. This CDR3 spans 14 amino acids. This CDR3 reads CASSLNSNTGELFF. In nucleotides, the CDR3 is TGTGCCAGCAGCTTAAACTCGAACACCGGGGAGCTGTTTTTT.

This clone turned up a few times. The CDR3 here is CAWSRGLGEAFF. CDR3 sequence (DNA): TGTGCCTGGAGCAGAGGGTTGGGTGAAGCTTTCTTT. This rearrangement joins TRBV30 to TRBJ1-1; no definite D call. With 3 bases removed from V and 7 bases from J, the gap between germline ends came to 12 bases. Germline loops: CDR1 GTSNPN, CDR2 SVGIG (reference sequence). This CDR3 has 12 amino acids.

J is TRBJ2-7 and V is TRBV6-5; D gene unclear. The CDR3 totals 13 residues. Trimming took 2 bases from V and 9 from J, leaving 14 bases between them. The germline CDR1 and CDR2 sequences are MNHEY and SVGAGI. The CDR3 here is CASSYETRHGQYF. CDR3 DNA sequence: TGTGCCAGCAGTTACGAGACAAGGCACGGGCAGTACTTC.

The chain combines TRBV9 with TRBJ2-3, with D possibly matching TRBD2 (5 bases). Germline V gives CDR1 SGDLS, CDR2 YYNGEE. This CDR3 has 15 amino acids. V was clipped by 1 base and J by 0 bases, with 9 bases between them. CDR3 nucleotides: TGTGCCAGCAGCGTAACAGACTATAGCACAGATACGCAGTATTTT. It codes for CASSVTDYSTDTQYF.

This clone has just a few counts. Written as DNA, the CDR3 is TGTGCCAGCAGTGAATTGCGGGAGGGGGCCGGGGAGCTGTTTTTT. Translation gives CASSELREGAGELFF. V gene TRBV2 combines with J gene TRBJ2-2; 9 bases are a match to TRBD2. The J segment lost 6 bases and the V segment lost 2 bases, leaving 4 bases of the junction unmatched. The CDR3 length is 15 residues. Germline-derived CDR1 and CDR2 are SNHLY and FYNNEI.

The V gene is TRBV25-1, the J gene TRBJ2-7; 8 positions match TRBD1. Germline CDR1 is MGHDK and CDR2 is SYGVNS. V lost 4 bases, J lost 5 bases, and 13 bases stayed unmatched. This CDR3 contains 16 residues. CDR3: CASSGTPLDRVDEQYF. In DNA, the CDR3 is TGTGCCAGCAGTGGAACGCCTTTGGACAGGGTCGACGAGCAGTACTTC.